Included here is one T cell receptor beta chain sequence, with context. Its recognized antigen is unknown. No per-base quality is available; no much larger clone lies one base away. The germline V gene encodes CDR1 LNHDA and CDR2 SQIVND (reference sequence). CDR3 length: 15 amino acids, cysteine to phenylalanine. The sequence is cut down to CDR3 DNA, 45 bases in frame from base 1. The V and J ends are trimmed by 5 bases and 3 bases, leaving 16 bases between them. The time point label of this sample denotes: about 28 days (+/-7) after the second vaccine dose. AZD1222 recipients whose second dose came at about 4 weeks and those whose second dose came at about 12 weeks were combined into one group, since spike-specific TCR depth and breadth did not differ between the two schedules. Samples from vaccinated people were obtained from the UK trials COV001 and COV002, which included a single-blind randomized controlled phase 2/3 trial of AZD1222 (ChAdOx1 nCoV-19) in healthy adults. For TCRbeta chain sequencing, PBMC samples were collected from trial participants at day 0 and at day 28 after the second dose.

The CDR3 regions of human TCRbeta chains were subjected to immunosequencing. Under the source paper's analysis protocol: Repertoire TCRs were checked for matches against a reference library of SARS-CoV-2-specific TCRs that had been generated using the MIRA antigen-specificity platform. Breadth was defined as the fraction of unique TCRs that were SARS-CoV-2-associated, and depth was defined as the fraction of total T cells that were SARS-CoV-2-associated. Each spike-specific TCR was assigned to its reactive spike region and to a CD4 or CD8 class using the MIRA data. Log10-transformed breadth and depth values were compared by one-way ANOVA with Sidak's multiple comparisons tests. The clones in this table, taken by TCRdb from immuneACCESS, are in-frame only. Not every clone is retained; where verified, under half of the shortfall comes from an unresolved V gene, and the cause of the rest is unknown. That table gives V, J and clone size, and the DNA gave D and trimming. For this sample there are over 55,000 clones; over 65% appear just once. The ten largest clones add up to more than 3% of the sample.

This sample was taken from a study of T cell responses to AZD1222 COVID-19 vaccine (dated by TCRdb to the early 2020s). Describing the broader study: A total of roughly 240 trial participants underwent TCR sequencing, of whom roughly 210 received two doses of AZD1222 and about 26 received two doses of the MenACWY control vaccine. Enrollment into the trials was organized by age into subgroups of 18-55, 56-69 and 70-plus years, and those subgroups contained roughly 150, 30 and 60 TCR-sequenced participants, respectively. Study-level results and caveats: Conclusions about previously exposed vaccinees are limited, since just six AZD1222 recipients were seropositive for SARS-CoV-2 at baseline. After two AZD1222 doses, both the breadth and the depth of spike-specific TCRs were significantly higher than at day 0 and than in MenACWY recipients. The 56-69-year group was small, and its depth increase did not reach significance, likely because of low power. Because no samples from the day 14 peak response were available, repertoires could be characterized only after the peak T cell response. Vaccine-associated CD4 TCRs spanned the whole spike protein, with dominant responses in regions 160-218 and 743-854. Participants were mostly white British, with more females than males. The authors suggested clonal diversity may have been underestimated. Reportedly, close to half of the unique spike-specific TCRs recognized epitopes lying outside the regions that are mutated in the B.1.351 and B.1.1.7 variants.

The input for sequencing was peripheral blood, taken 28 days after the second AZD1222 dose. The origin of this receptor is an adult who received the AZD1222 COVID-19 vaccine. This chain is built from TRBV19 and TRBJ1-2; a tentative D call is TRBD1 (5 bases match). The encoded CDR3 is CASSEQVQSYYGYTF. The sequenced DNA: TGTGCCAGTAGTGAACAGGTTCAATCCTACTATGGCTACACCTTC.